The 28 T cell receptor beta chains below come from one sample, sequenced in a study of CD4+ T cells in melanoma. Profiling relied on immunoSEQ multiplex PCR, and the TCRdb table lists in-frame clones only, not all of them. The sample includes over 100,000 clones, over 80% of them seen just once. Material: peripheral blood. These receptors were obtained from a human donor with melanoma.

V usage is TRBV12-2 and J usage is TRBJ2-7; the table calls TRBD1, which could not be checked here. TRBV12-2 is an annotated pseudogene. The CDR3 is 14 amino acids. CDR3 protein: CASRLDRGAYEQYF. The CDR3 DNA is TGTGCAAGTCGCTTAGACAGGGGGGCCTACGAGCAGTACTTC.

The V gene is TRBV19, the J gene TRBJ2-3; D perhaps matches TRBD1 (5 bases). The CDR3 has 13 residues. In germline, CDR1 is LNHDA, CDR2 SQIVND (reference sequence). V shed 5 bases and J shed 5 bases, with 11 bases lying between them. The CDR3 coding sequence is TGTGCCAGTAGTTTCAGGGTGGGAGATACGCAGTATTTT. As protein: CASSFRVGDTQYF.

The V gene is TRBV15, the J gene TRBJ1-2; D remains ambiguous. V was pared by 3 bases and J by 7 bases, with 9 bases between. The CDR3 is 12 residues long. Germline V CDR1 and CDR2: LNHNV, YYDKDF (reference sequence). This CDR3 is CATSRLRGGYTF. CDR3 bases: TGTGCCACCAGCAGGCTACGAGGTGGCTACACCTTC.

The chain is built from TRBV18 and TRBJ2-1; perhaps TRBD2 as D (5 bases). Per the germline V gene, CDR1 is KGHSH and CDR2 is LQKENI. V shed 8 bases and J shed 8 bases, with 22 bases lying between them. The CDR3 is 15 amino acids. The CDR3 sequence: CASPPLEGSIDEQFF. The CDR3 region has the DNA TGTGCCAGCCCCCCGTTAGAAGGGAGTATCGATGAGCAGTTCTTC. The full variable domain, with the rest looked up from reference TRBV18 and TRBJ2-1, is NAGVMQNPRHLVRRRGQEARLRCSPMKGHSHVYWYRQLPEEGLKFMVYLQKENIIDESGMPKERFSAEFPKEGPSILRIQQVVRGDSAAYFCASPPLEGSIDEQFFGPGTRLTVL.

The chain employs TRBV7-9 and TRBJ2-2; TRBD2 might be the D (5 bases). V lost 1 base and J 2 bases, leaving 14 bases between the germline ends. This CDR3 is built from 17 residues. The V gene's germline CDR1 is SEHNR and CDR2 FQNEAQ (reference sequence). Here the CDR3 DNA reads TGTGCCAGCAGCTTAGAGTCCAGCCGGGGAAACACCGGGGAGCTGTTTTTT. Translating gives CASSLESSRGNTGELFF.

The chain employs TRBV7-9 and TRBJ2-3; D unclear. V shed 5 bases and J shed 6 bases, with 9 bases lying between them. The CDR3 runs to 12 residues. Germline V gene data show CDR1 as SEHNR and CDR2 as FQNEAQ (reference sequence). Here the CDR3 DNA reads TGTGCCAGCAGCCCCCTTGCGGATACGCAGTATTTT. It is translated as CASSPLADTQYF. Together with reference TRBV7-9 and TRBJ2-3, the CDR3 gives the full variable domain: DTGVSQNPRHKITKRGQNVTFRCDPISEHNRLYWYRQTLGQGPEFLTYFQNEAQLEKSRLLSDRFSAERPKGSFSTLEIQRTEQGDSAMYLCASSPLADTQYFGPGTRLTVL.

The rearrangement joins TRBV19 to TRBJ1-2; 7 nucleotides align to TRBD1. After removal of 7 bases from V and 8 bases from J, the junction contained 10 bases not matched to a gene. The CDR3 is made up of 13 amino acids. Per germline, CDR1 LNHDA and CDR2 SQIVND (reference sequence). The CDR3 coding sequence is TGTGCCAGTACCAAGACAGGGATCGCGGGCTACACCTTC. It yields the protein CASTKTGIAGYTF.

The gene calls are TRBV6-1 and TRBJ1-3, with D tentatively TRBD1 (6 bases). CDR1 MNHNS and CDR2 SASEGT come from the germline V gene. Trimming left V 4 bases short and J 4 bases short, with 11 bases between. The CDR3 runs to 14 residues. CDR3 bases: TGTGCCAGCAGTGCGATGGGGACAGGAAACACCATATATTTT. It encodes CASSAMGTGNTIYF.

The J gene is TRBJ2-3, the V gene TRBV28, with 7 bases fitting TRBD1. J lost 2 bases, V lost 5 bases, and 4 bases had no gene match. CDR3 length equals 14 residues. The germline V gene encodes CDR1 MDHEN and CDR2 SYDVKM. The CDR3 nucleotides are TGTGCCAGCAGTAAGGGACAGTACACAGATACGCAGTATTTT. It encodes CASSKGQYTDTQYF.

The chain employs TRBV7-2 and TRBJ1-6; D gene unclear. Germline CDR1 is SGHTA and CDR2 is FQGNSA. The CDR3 covers 15 residues. Trimming left V 2 bases short and J 9 bases short, with 14 bases between. The CDR3 nucleotides are TGTGCCAGCAGCTTATCAATAAGGGATGCTTCACCCCTCCACTTT. This translates into CASSLSIRDASPLHF.

This chain connects TRBV6-6 to TRBJ2-1; no definite D call. This CDR3 is built from 14 residues. The germline V and J ends were trimmed by 2 bases and 6 bases, with 11 bases remaining between them. CDR1 is MNHNY, CDR2 SVGAGI, per germline (reference sequence). CDR3 nucleotide sequence: TGTGCCAGCAGTTACGGCGGATCGATCAATGAGCAGTTCTTC. Its translation is CASSYGGSINEQFF.

The rearrangement links TRBV7-9 to TRBJ2-3; D gene unclear. From germline, CDR1 is SEHNR and CDR2 FQNEAQ (reference sequence). CDR3 length equals 14 residues. The V and J ends lost 0 bases and 0 bases respectively, with 4 bases between them. As DNA, the CDR3 is TGTGCCAGCAGCTTAGCGGGGAGCACAGATACGCAGTATTTT. Its translation is CASSLAGSTDTQYF.

This chain connects TRBV5-1 to TRBJ2-5; 11 bases are shared with TRBD2. The V gene end was trimmed by 2 bases and the J gene end by 5 bases; junction bases not matched to a gene: 8. This CDR3 contains 16 residues. From germline, CDR1 is SGHRS and CDR2 YFSETQ. The CDR3, as DNA: TGCGCCAGCAGCTTCCTTAGCGGGGGGGCCGAGGAGACCCAGTACTTC. Encoded protein: CASSFLSGGAEETQYF.

The chain employs TRBV4-2 and TRBJ1-4, with 11 bases identical to TRBD1. Trimming took 4 bases from V and 6 from J; bases not matched to a gene: 4. The CDR3 covers 15 residues. Germline CDR1 is LGHNA and CDR2 is YNFKEQ. The CDR3 loop reads CASSPRTGGDEKLFF. CDR3 sequence (DNA): TGTGCCAGCAGCCCTCGGACAGGGGGCGATGAAAAACTGTTTTTT.

The chain employs TRBV23-1 and TRBJ1-5; the match to TRBD1 covers 10 bases. TRBV23-1 counts as an open reading frame of uncertain function. CDR3 size: 19 residues. J gave up 3 bases and V 4 bases, and 15 bases lay outside the gene matches. CDR3 DNA sequence: TGCGCCAGCAGTCGCCGGGACAGGGGTTTTACGGTCCCCAATCAGCCCCAGCATTTT. It specifies CASSRRDRGFTVPNQPQHF.

V gene TRBV5-1 combines with J gene TRBJ1-4; weak D call: TRBD1 (6 bases). Trimming cost V 0 bases and J 8 bases, with 14 bases left between them. This CDR3 is built from 15 residues. Looked up from germline, CDR1 is SGHRS and CDR2 is YFSETQ. The CDR3 spells CASSLGTVVGEKLFF. The CDR3 region has the DNA TGCGCCAGCAGCTTGGGGACAGTGGTAGGGGAAAAACTGTTTTTT.

The rearrangement links TRBV2 to TRBJ2-3, with 7 bases matching TRBD2. CDR1 and CDR2 from the germline V gene are SNHLY and FYNNEI. Germline trimming cut 6 bases from V and 0 bases from J; bases unmatched to any gene: 15. CDR3 length: 18 residues. The CDR3 loop reads CASRQPPGGRPSTDTQYF. CDR3 in DNA: TGTGCCAGCAGGCAACCTCCGGGAGGCCGACCCAGCACAGATACGCAGTATTTT. The full variable domain, with the rest looked up from reference TRBV2 and TRBJ2-3, is EPEVTQTPSHQVTQMGQEVILRCVPISNHLYFYWYRQILGQKVEFLVSFYNNEISEKSEIFDDQFSVERPDGSNFTLKIRSTKLEDSAMYFCASRQPPGGRPSTDTQYFGPGTRLTVL.

The CDR3 loop is CSADGGVPFF. The CDR3 bases are TGCAGTGCCGACGGAGGGGTTCCGTTCTTC. The V gene is TRBV20-1, the J gene TRBJ2-1; D perhaps matches TRBD2 (6 bases). CDR3 size: 10 residues. Germline V gives CDR1 DFQATT, CDR2 SNEGSKA (reference sequence). The V end was cut by 6 bases, the J end by 15 bases, with 15 bases between.

The rearrangement uses TRBV6-6 and TRBJ2-7; TRBD1 matches 9 bases. The CDR3 is 12 residues long. The junction had 3 bases not matched to a gene; V was cut back by 10 bases and J by 2 bases. Germline CDR1 and CDR2: MNHNY and SVGAGI (reference sequence). In DNA form, the CDR3 reads TGTGCCACCGGGACAGGGACCTACGAGCAGTACTTC. Its protein product is CATGTGTYEQYF.

The rearrangement links TRBV7-9 to TRBJ1-5, with D unclear. V was shortened by 4 bases and J by 0 bases, with 7 bases between the two germline ends. The germline gives CDR1 SEHNR, CDR2 FQNEAQ (reference sequence). CDR3 size: 14 residues. CDR3 region: CASSYGDSNQPQHF. The CDR3 DNA follows: TGTGCCAGCAGCTACGGGGATAGCAATCAGCCCCAGCATTTT.

This chain joins TRBV18 and TRBJ1-5, with D maybe TRBD1 (5 bases). Germline-derived CDR1 and CDR2 are KGHSH and LQKENI. V lost 3 bases and J 0 bases, leaving 15 bases between the germline ends. The CDR3 consists of 17 residues. The CDR3 DNA reads TGTGCCAGCTCACCTTTAGGTGGGACGGATAGCAATCAGCCCCAGCATTTT. Its protein is CASSPLGGTDSNQPQHF.

The chain combines TRBV19 with TRBJ2-7; possible D gene TRBD1, 5 bases. The CDR3 covers 14 residues. Between the trimmed V and J ends, which lost 3 bases and 3 bases, there was a span of 12 bases. The germline CDR1 and CDR2 sequences are LNHDA and SQIVND (reference sequence). The CDR3 coding sequence is TGTGCCAGTAGTATTGGGCCAGGGATCTACGAGCAGTACTTC. Its translation: CASSIGPGIYEQYF.

The chain uses TRBV5-6 and TRBJ2-7; the D gene is possibly TRBD1 (6 bases). The CDR3 loop spans 14 amino acids. In germline, CDR1 is SGHDT, CDR2 YYEEEE. V lost 0 bases and J lost 3, with 10 bases in between. The CDR3 is CASSLGQGLYEQYF. CDR3 coding DNA: TGTGCCAGCAGCTTGGGCCAGGGGCTCTACGAGCAGTACTTC.

The genes are TRBV10-3 and TRBJ2-2; 7 positions match TRBD1. Germline trimming cut 8 bases from V and 7 bases from J; bases unmatched to any gene: 10. This CDR3 region has 14 residues. Germline values: CDR1 ENHRY, CDR2 SYGVKD. The chain's CDR3 is CAIRPTGNDGELFF. CDR3 sequence (DNA): TGTGCCATCCGACCGACAGGGAATGACGGGGAGCTGTTTTTT.

The J gene is TRBJ2-1, the V gene TRBV7-3, with 9 nucleotides matching TRBD2. From germline, CDR1 is SGHTA and CDR2 FQGTGA. The CDR3 has 15 residues. Trimming took 5 bases from V and 6 from J; bases not matched to a gene: 8. For the CDR3, the DNA is TGTGCCAGCAGCCCGGGCCGGACTAGCGTCAATGAGCAGTTCTTC. Its translation is CASSPGRTSVNEQFF.

This chain links TRBV19 with TRBJ1-5; D unclear. The CDR3 sequence is 13 residues long. Trimming removed 6 bases at V and 8 bases at J, with 14 bases between. Germline V gene lookup returns CDR1 LNHDA and CDR2 SQIVND (reference sequence). CDR3: CASRPSSAEPQHF. The CDR3 bases are TGTGCCAGTAGACCTAGTTCCGCCGAGCCCCAGCATTTT.

The J gene is TRBJ2-6, the V gene TRBV28, with TRBD2 as a possible D gene (6 bases). The CDR3 runs 14 residues. The germline gives CDR1 MDHEN, CDR2 SYDVKM. Deletions cut 5 bases from V and 2 bases from J, with 7 bases between. CDR3: CASSGTPGANVLTF. The CDR3, as DNA: TGTGCCAGCAGTGGGACTCCTGGGGCCAACGTCCTGACTTTC. The full variable domain, its missing parts supplied by reference TRBV28 and TRBJ2-6, is DVKVTQSSRYLVKRTGEKVFLECVQDMDHENMFWYRQDPGLGLRLIYFSYDVKMKEKGDIPEGYSVSREKKERFSLILESASTNQTSMYLCASSGTPGANVLTFGAGSRLTVL.

This sequence joins TRBV27 and TRBJ2-5; the D is unclear. Trimming removed 8 bases at V and 1 base at J, with 8 bases between. CDR3 size: 12 residues. Looked up from germline, CDR1 is MNHEY and CDR2 is SMNVEV (reference sequence). The CDR3 DNA follows: TGTGCCAGCGGCCGGCTCCAAGAGACCCAGTACTTC. Protein: CASGRLQETQYF.